This T cell receptor (beta chain) was retrieved from a study of T cells in Graves' hyperthyroidism and ophthalmopathy. Disease duration was under 3 months in the ophthalmopathy patients, who also had a Clinical Activity Score of at least 3 and a NOSPECS grade of at least 4. Exclusion of a patient resulted from uncontrolled infection, other autoimmune disease, pregnancy or lactation. Clinical symptoms, serum thyroxine, TRAb, thyroid ultrasound and orbital computed tomography informed diagnoses. Using RNA transcripts as the source, TCR beta CDR3 regions were amplified. A first-round RT-PCR of the TCR CDR3 used the HTBI primer set. TCRdb reanalysed the multiplex PCR reads using MiXCR and keeps one entry per CDR3 protein. Of some 500,000 distinct CDR3 sequences listed, roughly a sixth were seen once; the top ten hold approximately 30%. The sample holds many counts of this clonotype. V was cut by 1 base and J by 2 bases, with 9 bases left in between. The CDR3 totals 15 residues.

This clonotype was sampled from a woman in her 30s with Graves' ophthalmopathy. The rearrangement joins TRBV12-3 or TRBV12-4 to TRBJ1-5; D is unresolved. Sequencing used blood. CDR3 DNA sequence: TGTGCCAGCAGTTTAGGACTCGGAGGCAATCAGCCCCAGCATTTT. This sequence encodes CASSLGLGGNQPQHF.